This paragraph reports one T cell receptor (beta chain). The target antigen is unknown. Here immunoSEQ multiplex PCR was the method, and the copy in TCRdb shows in-frame clones only, minus some. The table shows tens of thousands of clones, with approximately 91% occurring only once. The data belong to a study of graft-versus-host responses after intestinal transplantation. Germline lookup yields CDR1 LNHDA and CDR2 SQIVND (reference sequence). Germline trimming cut 3 bases from V and 3 bases from J; bases unmatched to any gene: 9. The CDR3 covers 16 residues. Study-wide findings and caveats: Allografts from individuals with graft-donor T cell macrochimerism displayed high graft-versus-host to host-versus-graft clonal ratios. Early post-transplant HvG declines tracked with peak circulating GvH clone levels.

The sequence was obtained from a human donor who received an intestinal transplant. The sequencing here drew on unstimulated CD4+ T cells sorted from spleen or lymph node cells, taken before intestinal transplant. The rearrangement links TRBV19 to TRBJ1-1; TRBD1 agrees at 8 bases. The CDR3 spells CASSIQGARFDTEAFF. In DNA form, the CDR3 reads TGTGCCAGTAGTATTCAGGGGGCGAGGTTCGACACTGAAGCTTTCTTT.